What follows are 22 T cell receptor beta chains derived from one specimen sequenced in a study of cytotoxic CD8 clonotypes in ibrutinib-treated CLL. Clones were sequenced by immunoSEQ multiplex PCR, and TCRdb holds only the in-frame ones, with some missing. The table lists some 130,000 clones, about 70% of them singletons. This specimen consisted of PBMCs, obtained after 24 months of ibrutinib treatment. Source of these receptors: a human donor with chronic lymphocytic leukemia.

This clone was observed a handful of times. This chain joins TRBV5-1 and TRBJ2-1; no clear D. The CDR3 spans 14 residues. Trimming shortened V by 4 bases and J by 5 bases, and 13 bases separated the two germline ends. CDR1 and CDR2 (germline): SGHRS, YFSETQ. In DNA, the CDR3 is TGCGCCAGCAGCCGAACCGACGGCAACAATGAGCAGTTCTTC. Translating it yields CASSRTDGNNEQFF. Based on the CDR3 plus reference TRBV5-1 and TRBJ2-1, the full variable domain is KAGVTQTPRYLIKTRGQQVTLSCSPISGHRSVSWYQQTPGQGLQFLFEYFSETQRNKGNFPGRFSGRQFSNSRSEMNVSTLELGDSALYLCASSRTDGNNEQFFGPGTRLTVL.

The rearrangement links TRBV5-1 to TRBJ2-1, with 8 positions matching TRBD2. CDR3 length: 15 amino acids. Germline V CDR1 and CDR2: SGHRS, YFSETQ. The trim removed 6 bases at V and 5 bases at J, leaving 10 bases unmatched. CDR3 in DNA: TGCGCCAGCACCCCCGGGGGGGGGCTGGACAATGAGCAGTTCTTC. This gives the protein CASTPGGGLDNEQFF.

This clone was counted a few times. For the CDR3, the DNA is TGTGCCAGCAGTTATCTCCTTAAGCCCCAGCATTTT. Translated: CASSYLLKPQHF. This chain uses TRBV6-7 with TRBJ1-5; no definite D call. TRBV6-7 is given ORF status, its function remaining uncertain. This CDR3 comprises 12 residues. Deletions cut 3 bases from V and 8 bases from J, with 8 bases between.

J is TRBJ2-3 and V is TRBV20-1; D not certain. Germline CDR1 and CDR2: DFQATT and SNEGSKA (reference sequence). The CDR3 spans 11 residues. The V and J ends lost 2 bases and 6 bases respectively, with 6 bases between them. The CDR3 bases are TGCAGTGCTAGAACCTCGGATACGCAGTATTTT. Protein: CSARTSDTQYF.

The chain combines TRBV4-2 with TRBJ2-4, with D possibly TRBD2 on 7 matching bases. Germline CDR1 and CDR2: LGHNA and YNFKEQ. The CDR3 sequence is 16 residues long. V lost 0 bases to trimming and J lost 6 bases, with 15 bases between them. The CDR3 nucleotides are TGTGCCAGCAGCCAAGAGGTCCGGGGGGCTGGAAACATTCAGTACTTC. It encodes CASSQEVRGAGNIQYF.

The chain employs TRBV27 and TRBJ2-5; 8 bases agree with TRBD2. Losses at the gene ends were 5 bases for V and 4 bases for J; bases not matched to a gene: 12. The CDR3 loop spans 16 amino acids. The V gene's germline CDR1 is MNHEY and CDR2 SMNVEV (reference sequence). Written as DNA, the CDR3 is TGTGCCAGCAGTCTCTACCCTACTAGCGGCCGAGAGACCCAGTACTTC. Its translation is CASSLYPTSGRETQYF.

The chain joins TRBV6-5 to TRBJ2-4, with D unclear. CDR1 is MNHEY, CDR2 SVGAGI, per germline. This CDR3 contains 14 residues. With 0 bases removed from V and 6 bases from J, the gap between germline ends came to 9 bases. CDR3 in amino acids: CASSYSSSGNIQYF. The CDR3 DNA is TGTGCCAGCAGTTACTCCTCCTCCGGAAACATTCAGTACTTC.

This clone was seen a handful of times. V gene TRBV5-1 combines with J gene TRBJ2-5; tentative D call: TRBD2 (6 bases). Per germline, CDR1 SGHRS and CDR2 YFSETQ. The CDR3 loop spans 14 amino acids. V was cut by 3 bases and J by 5 bases, with 14 bases left in between. CDR3 amino acids: CASSSTSGGETQYF. CDR3 nucleotides: TGCGCCAGCAGCTCGACTAGTGGGGGGGAGACCCAGTACTTC.

This clone has just one count. The chain uses TRBV4-3 and TRBJ2-5; the match to TRBD2 covers 7 bases. The CDR3 runs 14 residues. With V trimmed by 0 bases and J by 7 bases, 5 bases remained unmatched. Germline CDR1 and CDR2: LGHNA and YSLEER. CDR3 nucleotide sequence: TGCGCCAGCAGCCAAGAAAGAGGGAGGGGGACCCAGTACTTC. Translating gives CASSQERGRGTQYF.

The J gene is TRBJ2-1, the V gene TRBV18, with TRBD2 matching 15 bases. Germline V gene sequence: CDR1 KGHSH, CDR2 LQKENI. The trim removed 3 bases at V and 10 bases at J, leaving 7 bases unmatched. This CDR3 spans 16 amino acids. The CDR3 here is CASSPRTSGGAGEQFF. As DNA, the CDR3 is TGTGCCAGCTCACCCCGGACTAGCGGGGGGGCCGGGGAGCAGTTCTTC.

The chain combines TRBV10-3 with TRBJ2-2; tentative D call: TRBD2 (6 bases). Trimming stripped 3 bases from V and 0 bases from J, with 8 bases between. The CDR3 is 15 amino acids. CDR1 and CDR2 (germline): ENHRY, SYGVKD. The CDR3 nucleotides read TGTGCCATCAGTGACGGGGGAGCGAACACCGGGGAGCTGTTTTTT. It translates to CAISDGGANTGELFF.

In its sample, this clone was seen many times. V usage is TRBV28 and J usage is TRBJ1-4; 9 bases align to TRBD1. The V gene end was trimmed by 3 bases and the J gene end by 8 bases; junction bases not matched to a gene: 7. Looked up from germline, CDR1 is MDHEN and CDR2 is SYDVKM. This CDR3 is built from 15 residues. In DNA form, the CDR3 reads TGTGCCAGCAGTTTTAAGGGACAGGGAATGGAAAAACTGTTTTTT. It codes for CASSFKGQGMEKLFF.

In DNA form, the CDR3 reads TGTGCCAGCAGTCCCCGGGGCAGCTCCTACGAGCAGTACTTC. Residues: CASSPRGSSYEQYF. V gene TRBV27 combines with J gene TRBJ2-7; D possibly uses TRBD1 or TRBD2 (5 bases each). With 5 bases removed from V and 0 bases from J, the gap between germline ends came to 11 bases. The CDR3 has 14 amino acids. The germline V gene has CDR1 MNHEY and CDR2 SMNVEV (reference sequence).

The chain links TRBV14 to TRBJ1-2; D not certain. This CDR3 contains 16 residues. Trimming took off 2 bases at V and 3 bases at J, with 16 bases between the two ends. The germline V gene encodes CDR1 SGHDN and CDR2 FVKESK. The CDR3 coding sequence is TGTGCCAGCAGCCAACACCTCTTGGCCACGGACTATGGCTACACCTTC. It specifies CASSQHLLATDYGYTF.

This clone came up a few times. The chain couples TRBV11-2 to TRBJ2-3; D is perhaps TRBD2 (6 bases). Germline CDR1 reads SGHAT; CDR2 reads FQNNGV. The CDR3 consists of 12 residues. Between the trimmed V and J ends, which lost 4 bases and 13 bases, there was a span of 15 bases. The DNA for the CDR3 is TGTGCCAGCAGCTGGTTGGGGGGTCCAGAGTATTTT. Amino acids: CASSWLGGPEYF. The whole variable domain, filled in from reference TRBV11-2 and TRBJ2-3, reads EAGVAQSPRYKIIEKRQSVAFWCNPISGHATLYWYQQILGQGPKLLIQFQNNGVVDDSQLPKDRFSAERLKGVDSTLKIQPAKLEDSAVYLCASSWLGGPEYFGPGTRLTVL.

J is TRBJ2-1 and V is TRBV6-5, with no clear D. V was clipped by 0 bases and J by 6 bases, with 3 bases between them. The germline gives CDR1 MNHEY, CDR2 SVGAGI. This CDR3 comprises 12 residues. The CDR3 loop reads CASSYSGNEQFF. The DNA of the CDR3 is TGTGCCAGCAGTTACTCGGGCAATGAGCAGTTCTTC.

The chain couples TRBV18 to TRBJ2-1, with 8 nucleotides matching TRBD2. This CDR3 has 17 amino acids. V trimming: 6 bases; J trimming: 12 bases; junction bases outside the gene matches: 22. Germline V CDR1 and CDR2: KGHSH, LQKENI. CDR3 nucleotides: TGTGCCAGCTCCCCCACGGTGGTAGCGGGGACAAAAGGCGGGCAGTTCTTC. Translation: CASSPTVVAGTKGGQFF.

V is TRBV7-2 and J is TRBJ1-3; D is uncertain. The CDR3 is 17 amino acids. The V and J ends lost 2 bases and 0 bases respectively, with 14 bases between them. CDR1 and CDR2 (germline): SGHTA, FQGNSA. The CDR3 nucleotides read TGTGCCAGCAGCTTATTTGCGATCGGATTCTCTGGAAACACCATATATTTT. Translation gives CASSLFAIGFSGNTIYF.

The chain uses TRBV5-1 and TRBJ2-3; 7 positions agree with TRBD2. The CDR3 runs to 16 residues. Trimming took 0 bases from V and 1 from J; bases not matched to a gene: 5. Germline V gene sequence: CDR1 SGHRS, CDR2 YFSETQ. Written as DNA, the CDR3 is TGCGCCAGCAGCTTGGTGGGTAGCGGGCGCACAGATACGCAGTATTTT. Protein: CASSLVGSGRTDTQYF.

This sequence joins TRBV7-2 and TRBJ2-7; D is unclear. Germline CDR1 and CDR2: SGHTA and FQGNSA. The CDR3 extends over 14 amino acids. Trimming removed 5 bases at V and 5 bases at J, with 16 bases between. Here the CDR3 DNA reads TGTGCCAGCAGCCCTCGGACCCGAATAGACGAGCAGTACTTC. Translating it yields CASSPRTRIDEQYF.

V is TRBV21-1 and J is TRBJ2-3; the DNA was not compared with TRBD2, the D call given in the table. TRBV21-1 counts as a pseudogene. The CDR3 extends over 13 amino acids. CDR3 sequence reads: CASSRGTPGGEYF. Here the CDR3 DNA reads TGTGCCAGCAGCAGAGGGACCCCCGGGGGGGAGTATTTT.

In DNA form, the CDR3 reads TGTGCTAGTGGTTTCACCGGGAACACTGAAGCTTTCTTT. This encodes CASGFTGNTEAFF. The V call is TRBV12-5, the J call TRBJ1-1, with D hard to call. The germline V gene encodes CDR1 LGHNT and CDR2 FRNRAP. V shed 3 bases and J shed 1 base, with 6 bases lying between them. The CDR3 consists of 13 residues.